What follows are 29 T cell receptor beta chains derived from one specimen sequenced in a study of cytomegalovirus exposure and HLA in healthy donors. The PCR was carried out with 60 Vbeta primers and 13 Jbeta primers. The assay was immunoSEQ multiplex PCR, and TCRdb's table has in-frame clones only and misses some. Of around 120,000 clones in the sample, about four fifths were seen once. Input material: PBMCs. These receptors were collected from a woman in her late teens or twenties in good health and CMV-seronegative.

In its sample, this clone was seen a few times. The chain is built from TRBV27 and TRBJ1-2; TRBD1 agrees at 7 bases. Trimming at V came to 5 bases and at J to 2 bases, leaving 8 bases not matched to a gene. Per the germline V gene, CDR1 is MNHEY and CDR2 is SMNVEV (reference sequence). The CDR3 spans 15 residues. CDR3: CASSPYTTGNYGYTF. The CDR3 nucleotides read TGTGCCAGCAGTCCCTACACGACAGGGAACTATGGCTACACCTTC.

The chain's CDR3 is CSVVAVTYEQYF. CDR3 coding DNA: TGCAGCGTTGTGGCGGTTACCTACGAGCAGTACTTC. V is TRBV29-1 and J is TRBJ2-7; no reliable D call. This CDR3 comprises 12 residues. Trimming cost V 4 bases and J 2 bases, with 9 bases left between them. Germline V gives CDR1 SQVTM, CDR2 ANQGSEA.

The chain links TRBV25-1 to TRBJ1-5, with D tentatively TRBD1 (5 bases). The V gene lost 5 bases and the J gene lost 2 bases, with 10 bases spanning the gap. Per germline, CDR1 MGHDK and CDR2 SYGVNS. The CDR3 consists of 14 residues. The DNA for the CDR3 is TGTGCCAGCAGTCCCTCGGGGGGCAATCAGCCCCAGCATTTT. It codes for CASSPSGGNQPQHF. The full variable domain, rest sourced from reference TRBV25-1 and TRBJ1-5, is EADIYQTPRYLVIGTGKKITLECSQTMGHDKMYWYQQDPGMELHLIHYSYGVNSTEKGDLSSESTVSRIRTEHFPLTLESARPSHTSQYLCASSPSGGNQPQHFGDGTRLSIL.

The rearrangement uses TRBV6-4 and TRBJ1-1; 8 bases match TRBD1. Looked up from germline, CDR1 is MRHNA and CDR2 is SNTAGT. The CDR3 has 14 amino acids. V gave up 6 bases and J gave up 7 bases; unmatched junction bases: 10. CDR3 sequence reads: CASRAQGALGEAFF. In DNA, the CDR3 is TGTGCCAGCAGAGCCCAGGGGGCTCTTGGTGAAGCTTTCTTT.

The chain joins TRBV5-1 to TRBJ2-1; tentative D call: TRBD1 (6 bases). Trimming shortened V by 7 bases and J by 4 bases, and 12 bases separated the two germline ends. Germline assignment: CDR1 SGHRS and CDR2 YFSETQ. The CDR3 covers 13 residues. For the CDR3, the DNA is TGCGCCAGCTGGGGACAAGGGTACAATGAGCAGTTCTTC. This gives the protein CASWGQGYNEQFF.

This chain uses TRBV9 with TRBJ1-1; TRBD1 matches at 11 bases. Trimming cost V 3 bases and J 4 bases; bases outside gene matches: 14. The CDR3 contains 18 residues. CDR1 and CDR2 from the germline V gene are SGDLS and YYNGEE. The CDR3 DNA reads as TGTGCCAGCAGCGAGGGTAGGGGACAGGGGGATATGATCACTGAAGCTTTCTTT. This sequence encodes CASSEGRGQGDMITEAFF.

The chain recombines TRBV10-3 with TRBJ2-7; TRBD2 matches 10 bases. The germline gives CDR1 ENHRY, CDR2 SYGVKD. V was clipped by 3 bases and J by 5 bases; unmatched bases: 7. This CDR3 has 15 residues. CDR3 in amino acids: CAISDLLAGANEQYF. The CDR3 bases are TGTGCCATCAGTGATCTTCTAGCGGGGGCCAACGAGCAGTACTTC.

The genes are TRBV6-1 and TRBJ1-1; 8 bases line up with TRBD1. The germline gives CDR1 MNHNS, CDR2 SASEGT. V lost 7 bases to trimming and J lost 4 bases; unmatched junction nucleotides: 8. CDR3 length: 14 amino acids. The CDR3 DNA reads TGTGCCAGCACCTCGGACAGGGCGGCCACTGAAGCTTTCTTT. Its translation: CASTSDRAATEAFF.

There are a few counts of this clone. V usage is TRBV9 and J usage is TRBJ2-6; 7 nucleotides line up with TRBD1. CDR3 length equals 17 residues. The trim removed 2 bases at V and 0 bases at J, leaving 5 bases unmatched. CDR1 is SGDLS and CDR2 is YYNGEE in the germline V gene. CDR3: CASSVTGAASGANVLTF. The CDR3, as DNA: TGTGCCAGCAGCGTTACAGGGGCGGCCTCTGGGGCCAACGTCCTGACTTTC. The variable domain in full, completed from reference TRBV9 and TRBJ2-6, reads DSGVTQTPKHLITATGQRVTLRCSPRSGDLSVYWYQQSLDQGLQFLIQYYNGEERAKGNILERFSAQQFPDLHSELNLSSLELGDSALYFCASSVTGAASGANVLTFGAGSRLTVL.

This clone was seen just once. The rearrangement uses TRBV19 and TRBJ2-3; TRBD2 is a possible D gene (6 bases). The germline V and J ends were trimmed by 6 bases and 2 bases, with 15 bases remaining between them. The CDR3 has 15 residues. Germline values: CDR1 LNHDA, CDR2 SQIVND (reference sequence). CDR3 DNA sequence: TGTGCCAGTAGGCTGGGGGGACCCGACACAGATACGCAGTATTTT. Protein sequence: CASRLGGPDTDTQYF.

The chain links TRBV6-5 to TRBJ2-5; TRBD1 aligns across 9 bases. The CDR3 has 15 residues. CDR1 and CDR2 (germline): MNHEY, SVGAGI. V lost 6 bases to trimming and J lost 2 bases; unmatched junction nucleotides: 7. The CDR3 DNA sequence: TGTGCCAGCAGACCGGGACAGGGAGGACAAGAGACCCAGTACTTC. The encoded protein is CASRPGQGGQETQYF.

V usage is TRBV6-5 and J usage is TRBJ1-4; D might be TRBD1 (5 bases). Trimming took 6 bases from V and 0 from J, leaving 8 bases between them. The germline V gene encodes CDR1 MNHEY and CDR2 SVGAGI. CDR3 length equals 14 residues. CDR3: CASRQESTNEKLFF. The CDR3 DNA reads TGTGCCAGCAGACAGGAATCAACTAATGAAAAACTGTTTTTT.

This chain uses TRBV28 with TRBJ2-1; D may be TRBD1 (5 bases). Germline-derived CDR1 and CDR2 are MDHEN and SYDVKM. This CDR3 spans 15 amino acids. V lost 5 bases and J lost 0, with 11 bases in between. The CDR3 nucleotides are TGTGCCAGCAGTGCAACAGGTCGCTCCTACAATGAGCAGTTCTTC. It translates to CASSATGRSYNEQFF. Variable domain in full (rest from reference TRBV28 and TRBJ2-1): DVKVTQSSRYLVKRTGEKVFLECVQDMDHENMFWYRQDPGLGLRLIYFSYDVKMKEKGDIPEGYSVSREKKERFSLILESASTNQTSMYLCASSATGRSYNEQFFGPGTRLTVL.

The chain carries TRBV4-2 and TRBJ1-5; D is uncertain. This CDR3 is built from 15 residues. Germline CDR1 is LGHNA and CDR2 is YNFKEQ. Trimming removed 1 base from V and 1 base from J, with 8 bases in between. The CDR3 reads CASSQAEGSNQPQHF. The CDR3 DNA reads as TGTGCCAGCAGCCAAGCAGAGGGAAGCAATCAGCCCCAGCATTTT.

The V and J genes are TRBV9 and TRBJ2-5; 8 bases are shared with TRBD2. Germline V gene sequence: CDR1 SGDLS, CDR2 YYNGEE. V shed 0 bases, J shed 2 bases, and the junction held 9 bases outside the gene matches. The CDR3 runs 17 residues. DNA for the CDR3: TGTGCCAGCAGCGTAGTGGATAGCGGGATACGTCAAGAGACCCAGTACTTC. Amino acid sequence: CASSVVDSGIRQETQYF.

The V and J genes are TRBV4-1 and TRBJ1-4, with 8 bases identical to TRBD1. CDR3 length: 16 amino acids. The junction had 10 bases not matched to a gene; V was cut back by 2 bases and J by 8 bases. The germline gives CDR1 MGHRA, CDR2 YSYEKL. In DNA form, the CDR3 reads TGCGCCAGCAGCCAACCTATTGCCCGGGACAGGGAAAAACTGTTTTTT. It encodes CASSQPIARDREKLFF.

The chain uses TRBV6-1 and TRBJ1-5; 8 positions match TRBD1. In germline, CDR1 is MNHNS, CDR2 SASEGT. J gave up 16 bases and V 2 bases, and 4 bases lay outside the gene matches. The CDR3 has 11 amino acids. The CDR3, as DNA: TGTGCCAGCAGTGAAATGACAGGGGAACATTTT. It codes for CASSEMTGEHF.

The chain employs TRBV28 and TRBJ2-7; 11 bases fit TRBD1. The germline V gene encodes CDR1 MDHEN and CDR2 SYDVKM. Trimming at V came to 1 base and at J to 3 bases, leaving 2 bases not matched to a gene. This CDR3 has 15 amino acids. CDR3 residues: CASSLSGTGGYEQYF. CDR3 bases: TGTGCCAGCAGTTTATCCGGGACAGGGGGCTACGAGCAGTACTTC.

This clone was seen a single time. CDR3: CASSFEGHNSYGYTF. The CDR3 DNA follows: TGTGCCAGCAGCTTTGAGGGACACAATTCCTATGGCTACACCTTC. The chain joins TRBV28 to TRBJ1-2; possibly TRBD1 for D (6 bases). V was pared by 6 bases and J by 4 bases, with 18 bases between. There are 15 residues in the CDR3. In germline, CDR1 is MDHEN, CDR2 SYDVKM.

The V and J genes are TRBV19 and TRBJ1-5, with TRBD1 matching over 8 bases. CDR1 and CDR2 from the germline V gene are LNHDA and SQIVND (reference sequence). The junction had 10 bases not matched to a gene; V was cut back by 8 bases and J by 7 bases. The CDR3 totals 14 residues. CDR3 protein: CASDPGGAGQPQHF. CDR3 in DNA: TGTGCCAGTGATCCAGGGGGCGCTGGGCAGCCCCAGCATTTT.

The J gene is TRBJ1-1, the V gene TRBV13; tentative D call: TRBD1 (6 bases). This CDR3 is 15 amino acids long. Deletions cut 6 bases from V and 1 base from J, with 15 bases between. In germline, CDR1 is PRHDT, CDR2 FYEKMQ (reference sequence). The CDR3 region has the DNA TGTGCCAGCAGGCGCGAGGGACAAGAGAACACTGAAGCTTTCTTT. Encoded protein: CASRREGQENTEAFF.

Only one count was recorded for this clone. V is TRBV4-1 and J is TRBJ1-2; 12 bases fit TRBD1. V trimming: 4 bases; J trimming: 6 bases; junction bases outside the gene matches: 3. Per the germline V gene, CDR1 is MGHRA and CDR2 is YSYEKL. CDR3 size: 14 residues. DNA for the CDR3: TGCGCCAGCAGCCTGGGACAGGGGGCGAATGGCTACACCTTC. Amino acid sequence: CASSLGQGANGYTF.

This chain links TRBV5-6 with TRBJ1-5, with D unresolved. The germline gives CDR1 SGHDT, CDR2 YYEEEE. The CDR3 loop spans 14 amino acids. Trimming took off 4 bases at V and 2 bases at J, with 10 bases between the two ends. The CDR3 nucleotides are TGTGCCAGCAGCGTCGGGCGGGGCAATCAGCCCCAGCATTTT. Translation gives CASSVGRGNQPQHF. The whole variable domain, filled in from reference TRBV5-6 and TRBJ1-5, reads DAGVTQSPTHLIKTRGQQVTLRCSPKSGHDTVSWYQQALGQGPQFIFQYYEEEERQRGNFPDRFSGHQFPNYSSELNVNALLLGDSALYLCASSVGRGNQPQHFGDGTRLSIL.

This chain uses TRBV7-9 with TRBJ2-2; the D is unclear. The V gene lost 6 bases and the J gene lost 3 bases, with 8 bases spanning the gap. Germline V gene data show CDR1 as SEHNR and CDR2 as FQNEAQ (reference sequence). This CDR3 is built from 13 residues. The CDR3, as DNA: TGTGCCAGCAGTTCCCCCTACACCGGGGAGCTGTTTTTT. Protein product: CASSSPYTGELFF.

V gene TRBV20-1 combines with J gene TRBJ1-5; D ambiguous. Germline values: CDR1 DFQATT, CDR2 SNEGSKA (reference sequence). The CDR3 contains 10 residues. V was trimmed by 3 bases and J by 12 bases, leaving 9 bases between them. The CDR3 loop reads CSASRVNQHF. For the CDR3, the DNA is TGCAGTGCTAGCCGGGTGAACCAGCATTTT.

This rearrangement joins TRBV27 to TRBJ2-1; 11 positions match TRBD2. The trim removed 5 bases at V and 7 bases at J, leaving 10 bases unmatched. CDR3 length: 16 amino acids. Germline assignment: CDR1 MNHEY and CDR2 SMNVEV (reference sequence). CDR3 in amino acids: CASSPHTSGGGNEQFF. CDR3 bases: TGTGCCAGCAGTCCACATACTAGCGGGGGAGGAAATGAGCAGTTCTTC.

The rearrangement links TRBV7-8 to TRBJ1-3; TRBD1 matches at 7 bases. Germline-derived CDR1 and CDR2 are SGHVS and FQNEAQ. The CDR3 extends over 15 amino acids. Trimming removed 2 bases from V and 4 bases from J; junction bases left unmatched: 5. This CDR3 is CASSLLQGRGNTIYF. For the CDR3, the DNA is TGTGCCAGCAGCTTATTACAGGGGCGAGGAAACACCATATATTTT.

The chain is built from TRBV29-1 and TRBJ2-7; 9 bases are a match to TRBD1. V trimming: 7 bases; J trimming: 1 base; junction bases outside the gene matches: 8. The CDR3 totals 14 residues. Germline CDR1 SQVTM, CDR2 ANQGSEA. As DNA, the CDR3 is TGCAGCGCCGTAACCGGGACAGGGTCCTACGAGCAGTACTTC. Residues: CSAVTGTGSYEQYF.

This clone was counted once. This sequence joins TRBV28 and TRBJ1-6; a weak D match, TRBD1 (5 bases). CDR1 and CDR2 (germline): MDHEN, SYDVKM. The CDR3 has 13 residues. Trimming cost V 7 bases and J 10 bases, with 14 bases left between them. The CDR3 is CASMSGAHSPLHF. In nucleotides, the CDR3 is TGTGCCAGCATGAGTGGGGCTCACTCACCCCTCCACTTT.